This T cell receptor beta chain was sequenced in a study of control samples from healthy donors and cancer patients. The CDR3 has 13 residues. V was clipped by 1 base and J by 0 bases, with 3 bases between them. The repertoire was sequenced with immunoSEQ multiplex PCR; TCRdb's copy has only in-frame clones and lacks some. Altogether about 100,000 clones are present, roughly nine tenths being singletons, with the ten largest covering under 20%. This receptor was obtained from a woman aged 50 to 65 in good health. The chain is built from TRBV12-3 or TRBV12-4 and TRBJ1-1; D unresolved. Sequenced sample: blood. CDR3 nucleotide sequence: TGTGCCAGCAGTTTAGTCATGAACACTGAAGCTTTCTTT. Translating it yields CASSLVMNTEAFF.